This T cell receptor beta chain came from a study of PD-1 blockade in classical Hodgkin lymphoma. General observations from the study: Complete responders entered with baseline diversity on par with newly diagnosed patients, the results showed.

In this sample, this clone turned up once. Its antigen remains unidentified. Every patient had relapsed following autologous stem cell transplantation, and cohorts differed in brentuximab vedotin exposure. The assay was immunoSEQ multiplex PCR, and TCRdb's table has in-frame clones only and misses some. The sample has more than 90,000 clones, approximately 80% seen once; the top ten hold under 20%. Sequenced material: peripheral blood mononuclear cells (PBMCs), taken before the second cycle of nivolumab. The receptor was derived from a human donor with classical Hodgkin lymphoma.

CDR3 bases: TGTGCCAGCTCACCAAATGAAAAACTGTTTTTT. Residues: CASSPNEKLFF. The V call is TRBV18, the J call TRBJ1-4, with D hard to call. V lost 2 bases, J lost 5 bases, and 0 bases lay in between. The germline V gene encodes CDR1 KGHSH and CDR2 LQKENI. The CDR3 length is 11 residues.